Following are 29 T cell receptor beta chains from one sample sequenced in a study of blood T cells in healthy people across ages. It was with a sample-barcoded 5' primer and a J-beta primer mix that a second PCR of roughly 6 to 11 cycles was run. One entry per CDR3 protein results from TCRdb running MiXCR on the 5' RACE reads. In the table there are about 670,000 distinct CDR3 sequences, around 52% of which are singletons. Material: blood. These receptor sequences come from a woman older than 75 in good health.

The V and J genes are TRBV5-5 and TRBJ2-5, with D possibly being TRBD2 (5 bases). The CDR3 runs 14 residues. Germline assignment: CDR1 SGHKS and CDR2 YYEKEE (reference sequence). Trimming cost V 0 bases and J 1 base, with 7 bases left between them. CDR3 in amino acids: CASSLVSGQETQYF. CDR3 bases: TGTGCCAGCAGCTTGGTGAGCGGCCAAGAGACCCAGTACTTC.

On this clonotype: An end of the junction does not agree with germline; a read error may underlie this. The genes are TRBV28 and TRBJ1-1; D might be TRBD1 (5 bases). The germline CDR1 and CDR2 sequences are MDHEN and SYDVKM. CDR3 length: 12 residues. The CDR3 loop is CVSSPRVTEAFF. The CDR3, as DNA: TGTGTCAGCAGTCCCAGGGTCACTGAAGCTTTCTTT.

This clonotype was detected only a few times. The chain has TRBV7-3 and TRBJ2-7; possibly TRBD1 for D (6 bases). V was cut by 5 bases and J by 3 bases, with 11 bases left in between. CDR1 and CDR2 from the germline V gene are SGHTA and FQGTGA. The CDR3 sequence is 13 residues long. The CDR3 sequence: CASSVMDSYEQYF. CDR3 nucleotides: TGTGCCAGCAGCGTAATGGACAGCTACGAGCAGTACTTC.

The J gene is TRBJ1-5, the V gene TRBV20-1, with 9 bases matching TRBD1. CDR3 length equals 16 residues. CDR1 and CDR2 from the germline V gene are DFQATT and SNEGSKA (reference sequence). Trimming at V came to 6 bases and at J to 2 bases, leaving 11 bases not matched to a gene. The CDR3 sequence is CSAVQGAGIGNQPQHF. The CDR3 DNA reads TGCAGTGCGGTACAGGGGGCGGGTATCGGCAATCAGCCCCAGCATTTT.

As regards this clonotype: An end of the junction does not agree with germline; a read error may underlie this. The genes are TRBV7-7 and TRBJ2-1; 10 bases map to TRBD2. The V gene's germline CDR1 is SSHAT and CDR2 FNYEAQ (reference sequence). The CDR3 totals 15 residues. The DNA of the CDR3 is TGTGCTAGCAGCTTGTCAGCGGGGGGGCCGGATGAGCAGTTCTTC. This codes for CASSLSAGGPDEQFF. The full variable domain, completed using reference TRBV7-7 and TRBJ2-1, is GAGVSQSPRYKVTKRGQDVTLRCDPISSHATLYWYQQALGQGPEFLTYFNYEAQPDKSGLPSDRFSAERPEGSISTLTIQRTEQRDSAMYRCASSLSAGGPDEQFFGPGTRLTVL.

The chain employs TRBV10-3 and TRBJ2-7, with TRBD1 matching over 8 bases. Germline CDR1 and CDR2: ENHRY and SYGVKD. This CDR3 is 14 amino acids long. V lost 8 bases to trimming and J lost 0 bases; unmatched junction nucleotides: 6. In nucleotides, the CDR3 is TGTGCCATCGGACGGACAGGGAGCTCCTACGAGCAGTACTTC. Translated: CAIGRTGSSYEQYF.

The genes are TRBV28 and TRBJ2-7, with TRBD2 as a possible D gene (5 bases). The CDR3 runs to 16 residues. CDR1 and CDR2 (germline): MDHEN, SYDVKM. The V gene lost 5 bases and the J gene lost 2 bases, with 19 bases spanning the gap. The CDR3 DNA follows: TGTGCCAGCAGTCCGAGGGTTGGCGGCCCCCCCTACGAGCAGTACTTC. Encoded protein: CASSPRVGGPPYEQYF. The full variable domain, rest sourced from reference TRBV28 and TRBJ2-7, is DVKVTQSSRYLVKRTGEKVFLECVQDMDHENMFWYRQDPGLGLRLIYFSYDVKMKEKGDIPEGYSVSREKKERFSLILESASTNQTSMYLCASSPRVGGPPYEQYFGPGTRLTVT.

The genes are TRBV29-1 and TRBJ2-5; perhaps D is TRBD1 or TRBD2 (7 bases each). CDR1 and CDR2 (germline): SQVTM, ANQGSEA. V was clipped by 8 bases and J by 2 bases, with 21 bases between them. CDR3 length: 15 residues. CDR3 residues: CSSRGDSATQETQYF. CDR3 DNA sequence: TGCAGCTCCCGGGGGGACAGCGCCACTCAAGAGACCCAGTACTTC.

The CDR3 region has the DNA TGTGCCAGCAGCCCCCACTCGACAGTCCAAGAGACCCAGTACTTC. This sequence encodes CASSPHSTVQETQYF. V gene TRBV9 combines with J gene TRBJ2-5; a possible D gene is TRBD1 (5 bases). The CDR3 sequence is 15 residues long. With 4 bases removed from V and 1 base from J, the gap between germline ends came to 14 bases. In germline, CDR1 is SGDLS, CDR2 YYNGEE.

This clonotype showed up many times. The chain is built from TRBV29-1 and TRBJ2-7; 7 nucleotides align to TRBD2. CDR3 length: 16 residues. Germline CDR1 reads SQVTM; CDR2 reads ANQGSEA. Losses at the gene ends were 5 bases for V and 0 bases for J; bases not matched to a gene: 13. Here the CDR3 DNA reads TGCAGCGTTAGGGAGGGATCGTTCCTAAGCTCCTACGAGCAGTACTTC. It yields the protein CSVREGSFLSSYEQYF.

The chain's CDR3 is CASRPSQGRTYNEQYF. The CDR3 DNA reads as TGCGCCAGCAGACCATCCCAGGGGCGGACCTACAATGAGCAGTACTTC. V and J are TRBV4-1 and TRBJ2-1, with D possibly TRBD1 on 6 matching bases. TRBJ2-7 matches the DNA end more closely, so the J call is doubtful. This CDR3 is built from 16 residues. Germline V lookup: CDR1 MGHRA, CDR2 YSYEKL.

The chain joins TRBV20-1 to TRBJ2-3; unclear D gene. This CDR3 is 14 amino acids long. Deletions cut 3 bases from V and 0 bases from J, with 10 bases between. From germline, CDR1 is DFQATT and CDR2 SNEGSKA (reference sequence). DNA for the CDR3: TGCAGTGCTAGGGACCCAAAAAGCACAGATACGCAGTATTTT. Its protein is CSARDPKSTDTQYF.

This clonotype was counted at least ten times. The chain has TRBV4-2 and TRBJ2-6; a weak D match, TRBD1 (5 bases). Germline-derived CDR1 and CDR2 are LGHNA and YNFKEQ. The CDR3 contains 16 residues. Deletions cut 3 bases from V and 2 bases from J, with 11 bases between. This chain's CDR3 is CASSQLKGTGANVLTF. The CDR3 nucleotides are TGTGCCAGCAGCCAGTTAAAGGGGACTGGGGCCAACGTCCTGACTTTC.

About this clonotype: A clone one base away is much larger, so this may be a read error. The V call is TRBV7-9, the J call TRBJ2-1, with 7 nucleotides matching TRBD1. Germline CDR1 is SEHNR and CDR2 is FQNEAQ (reference sequence). The CDR3 spans 15 residues. CDR3 loop: CVSSPRNRGANEQFF. The CDR3 DNA reads as TGTGTCAGCAGCCCCAGGAACAGGGGTGCCAATGAGCAGTTCTTC.

This clonotype was picked up a small number of times. V gene TRBV4-1 combines with J gene TRBJ2-5; D unclear. This CDR3 is 15 amino acids long. The germline CDR1 and CDR2 sequences are MGHRA and YSYEKL. Trimming removed 0 bases from V and 1 base from J, with 9 bases in between. The CDR3 reads CASSQDRRPQETQYF. The CDR3 DNA follows: TGCGCCAGCAGCCAAGATCGGAGACCCCAAGAGACCCAGTACTTC.

This clonotype was recorded many times. The V gene is TRBV5-1, the J gene TRBJ2-1; 7 nucleotides line up with TRBD1. The CDR3 is made up of 15 amino acids. J was trimmed by 6 bases and V by 0 bases; bases with no gene match: 6. The V gene's germline CDR1 is SGHRS and CDR2 YFSETQ. In DNA form, the CDR3 reads TGCGCCAGCAGCTTGGGGACCGGGACAGTCAATGAGCAGTTCTTC. Translating it yields CASSLGTGTVNEQFF.

The chain uses TRBV30 and TRBJ2-5; 7 positions match TRBD2. Unmatched junction bases numbered 2, after V lost 5 bases and J lost 5 bases. Germline V gives CDR1 GTSNPN, CDR2 SVGIG (reference sequence). The CDR3 has 11 residues. CDR3 region: CAWAGRETQYF. The CDR3 DNA reads TGTGCCTGGGCCGGGAGGGAGACCCAGTACTTC.

This clonotype was seen a single time. The chain employs TRBV10-3 and TRBJ1-1; no definite D call. In germline, CDR1 is ENHRY, CDR2 SYGVKD. This CDR3 contains 13 residues. The germline V and J ends were trimmed by 3 bases and 4 bases, with 9 bases remaining between them. CDR3 sequence: CAISEGRVTEAFF. The CDR3 DNA reads TGTGCCATCAGTGAAGGCAGAGTCACTGAAGCTTTCTTT.

The V call is TRBV27, the J call TRBJ1-2; the match to TRBD1 covers 10 bases. This CDR3 has 13 residues. The V gene end was trimmed by 8 bases and the J gene end by 3 bases; junction bases not matched to a gene: 3. Looked up from germline, CDR1 is MNHEY and CDR2 is SMNVEV (reference sequence). CDR3 sequence: CASGDRGHYGYTF. As DNA, the CDR3 is TGTGCCAGCGGGGACAGGGGCCACTATGGCTACACCTTC.

A single count supports this clonotype. A read error may be the cause here, since a much bigger clone is one base away. This chain uses TRBV5-5 with TRBJ2-1; D is perhaps TRBD2 (7 bases). Germline V gene data show CDR1 as SGHKS and CDR2 as YYEKEE (reference sequence). V was trimmed by 4 bases and J by 6 bases, leaving 20 bases between them. CDR3 length: 16 residues. The CDR3 coding sequence is TGTGCCAGCAGCGGGGGGGCAGGGGTCGTTGTCAATGAGCAGTTCTTC. Protein product: CASSGGAGVVVNEQFF.

The chain is built from TRBV12-3 or TRBV12-4 and TRBJ2-1, with 9 bases aligning to TRBD2. V lost 6 bases and J lost 8; bases outside the gene matches: 14. The CDR3 consists of 16 residues. The CDR3 sequence is CASSRLSSGGMDEQFF. For the CDR3, the DNA is TGTGCCAGCAGCCGCCTCTCCAGCGGGGGGATGGATGAGCAGTTCTTC.

J is TRBJ2-5 and V is TRBV6-4; D gene ambiguous. V was trimmed by 2 bases and J by 11 bases, leaving 15 bases between them. Germline values: CDR1 MRHNA, CDR2 SNTAGT. This CDR3 contains 13 residues. CDR3 sequence reads: CASSDRTTGEQYF. The DNA for the CDR3 is TGTGCCAGCAGTGACAGGACCACGGGTGAGCAGTACTTC.

Only one count was recorded for this clonotype. The gene calls are TRBV20-1 and TRBJ2-5; D not certain. This CDR3 contains 12 residues. V was shortened by 1 base and J by 4 bases, with 7 bases between the two germline ends. Germline assignment: CDR1 DFQATT and CDR2 SNEGSKA (reference sequence). The CDR3 reads CSARALGETQYF. The DNA of the CDR3 is TGCAGTGCTAGAGCCCTGGGAGAGACCCAGTACTTC.

This clonotype was recorded only once. This clone may be a read error of a much larger clone one base away. The chain has TRBV11-2 and TRBJ2-3; D ambiguous. There are 15 residues in the CDR3. Germline CDR1 SGHAT, CDR2 FQNNGV. DNA of the CDR3: TGTGCCAACAGCTTAAGGGCCCCAAGCACAGATACGCAGTATTTT. It translates to CANSLRAPSTDTQYF.

This clonotype was counted once. A junction end diverges from the germline sequence, so it may reflect a read error. The chain recombines TRBV20-1 with TRBJ1-5; D uncertain. The CDR3 is 13 amino acids. Germline CDR1 reads DFQATT; CDR2 reads SNEGSKA (reference sequence). CDR3 nucleotide sequence: TGCAGTGCGGCACCATTTAGCGATCAGCCCCAGCATTTT. Its translation: CSAAPFSDQPQHF.

CDR3 residues: CASSVGALQETQYF. The CDR3 nucleotides are TGTGCCAGCAGCGTAGGGGCTCTTCAAGAGACCCAGTACTTC. The chain uses TRBV9 and TRBJ2-5; D is unclear. Germline CDR1 is SGDLS and CDR2 is YYNGEE. This CDR3 has 14 residues. V was shortened by 0 bases and J by 2 bases, with 8 bases between the two germline ends.

The rearrangement uses TRBV6-5 and TRBJ2-1, with TRBD1 identical over 11 bases. The end of the DNA aligns better with TRBJ2-7, so the J call may be wrong. Germline-derived CDR1 and CDR2 are MNHEY and SVGAGI. The CDR3 loop spans 16 amino acids. CDR3 DNA: TGTGCCAGCAGTTACCGGGGGACAGGGGGGGACAATGAGCAGTACTTC. Protein sequence: CASSYRGTGGDNEQYF.

The chain combines TRBV21-1 with TRBJ1-5; the tabulated D call, TRBD1, remains unverified against the DNA. TRBV21-1 is given as a pseudogene. The length of the CDR3 is 16 residues. The CDR3 region is CASSKPPPGSNQPQHF. CDR3 sequence (DNA): TGTGCCAGCAGCAAACCTCCCCCCGGGAGCAATCAGCCCCAGCATTTT.

This clonotype was seen a few times. V and J are TRBV30 and TRBJ2-5; a weak D match, TRBD1 (5 bases). CDR1 GTSNPN and CDR2 SVGIG come from the germline V gene (reference sequence). The CDR3 contains 13 residues. Trimming took 1 base from V and 7 from J, leaving 13 bases between them. Here the CDR3 DNA reads TGTGCCTGGAGTGGGTTGGGGCTAACGACCCAGTACTTC. Translation gives CAWSGLGLTTQYF.